Shown below are 26 T cell receptor beta chains from a single sample sequenced in a study of CD4+ T cells in melanoma. Assay: immunoSEQ multiplex PCR; the TCRdb copy retains only in-frame clones and omits some. The sample has over 3,500 clones, 62% seen once. The sequencing sample was made of cells from a culture (not recorded whether cultured in vitro). The origin of the receptors is a human donor with melanoma.

As DNA, the CDR3 is TGTGCCAGTAGTATCCGGCAGGGGGGTAATTCACCCCTCCACTTT. Its protein product is CASSIRQGGNSPLHF. This rearrangement joins TRBV19 to TRBJ1-6; 7 bases fit TRBD1. The V and J ends lost 3 bases and 6 bases, in that order; junction bases with no gene match: 5. CDR1 and CDR2 from the germline V gene are LNHDA and SQIVND (reference sequence). The CDR3 loop spans 15 amino acids.

This clone has only one observation. The V gene is TRBV4-1, the J gene TRBJ2-1; 12 nucleotides agree with TRBD2. Germline V gene lookup returns CDR1 MGHRA and CDR2 YSYEKL. Trimming at V came to 0 bases and at J to 8 bases, leaving 5 bases not matched to a gene. The CDR3 consists of 16 residues. The CDR3 DNA reads as TGCGCCAGCAGCCAAGAAACTAGCGGGGGGATCCATGAGCAGTTCTTC. Translated: CASSQETSGGIHEQFF.

This clone has just one count. The rearrangement links TRBV4-3 to TRBJ2-7; maybe TRBD1 (6 bases). V dropped 4 bases and J dropped 1 base, with 17 bases sitting between them. The germline gives CDR1 LGHNA, CDR2 YSLEER. The CDR3 is 16 amino acids. As DNA, the CDR3 is TGCGCCAGCAGCCGGGCCCCCGGGACATCTTCCTACGAGCAGTACTTC. This codes for CASSRAPGTSSYEQYF.

This clone has a handful of counts. The CDR3 DNA follows: TGTGCCAGCAGCCTAAATTTCCGGGGAACCTACGAGCAGTACTTC. It is translated as CASSLNFRGTYEQYF. The V call is TRBV27, the J call TRBJ2-7; D may be TRBD2 (5 bases). Germline V gives CDR1 MNHEY, CDR2 SMNVEV (reference sequence). The CDR3 covers 15 residues. V lost 6 bases and J 2 bases, leaving 17 bases between the germline ends.

This clone was observed a few times. V gene TRBV15 combines with J gene TRBJ1-5, with TRBD1 identical over 8 bases. The V gene's germline CDR1 is LNHNV and CDR2 YYDKDF (reference sequence). The CDR3 spans 16 residues. V trimming: 4 bases; J trimming: 5 bases; junction bases outside the gene matches: 10. DNA for the CDR3: TGTGCCACCAGCAAGTACATTGACAGGGGCGATCAGCCCCAGCATTTT. This gives the protein CATSKYIDRGDQPQHF.

DNA for the CDR3: TGTGCCAGCAGTTACTCCTCCGGGGATGAGCAGTTCTTC. It translates to CASSYSSGDEQFF. The rearrangement joins TRBV6-6 to TRBJ2-1; TRBD2 might be the D (5 bases). This CDR3 contains 13 residues. V lost 0 bases to trimming and J lost 8 bases, with 8 bases between them. CDR1 MNHNY and CDR2 SVGAGI come from the germline V gene (reference sequence).

The rearrangement links TRBV27 to TRBJ1-2; D is perhaps TRBD1 (6 bases). There are 16 residues in the CDR3. Germline lookup yields CDR1 MNHEY and CDR2 SMNVEV (reference sequence). Deletions cut 7 bases from V and 6 bases from J, with 24 bases between. DNA of the CDR3: TGTGCCAGCACCTCTCTCGGGACCGGGACATTACATGGCTACACCTTC. Translated: CASTSLGTGTLHGYTF.

This clone is medium-sized. V gene TRBV7-8 combines with J gene TRBJ1-5, with unresolved D. The CDR3 loop spans 17 amino acids. The germline CDR1 and CDR2 sequences are SGHVS and FQNEAQ. V gave up 1 base and J gave up 7 bases, with 20 bases separating them. As DNA, the CDR3 is TGTGCCAGCAGCTTAGGCGCGAGGGCCGGGAGTCGGCAGCCCCAGCATTTT. Translation: CASSLGARAGSRQPQHF.

By proportion, this clone is medium-sized. The V and J genes are TRBV19 and TRBJ2-2; 12 nucleotides line up with TRBD2. Germline-derived CDR1 and CDR2 are LNHDA and SQIVND (reference sequence). The CDR3 covers 15 residues. Losses at the gene ends were 11 bases for V and 5 bases for J; bases not matched to a gene: 9. This CDR3 reads CAARASGGGTGELFF. CDR3 coding DNA: TGTGCCGCCCGAGCTAGCGGGGGGGGAACCGGGGAGCTGTTTTTT.

This chain joins TRBV5-1 and TRBJ2-3, with a weak D call TRBD2 (5 bases). Germline values: CDR1 SGHRS, CDR2 YFSETQ. This CDR3 has 13 residues. The V end was cut by 0 bases, the J end by 5 bases, with 7 bases between. The CDR3 DNA reads TGCGCCAGCAGCTTGGGAGGGTTAGATACGCAGTATTTT. Encoded protein: CASSLGGLDTQYF.

This chain links TRBV9 with TRBJ2-1; D uncertain. The CDR3 contains 14 residues. V dropped 3 bases and J dropped 3 bases, with 10 bases sitting between them. Germline lookup yields CDR1 SGDLS and CDR2 YYNGEE. The CDR3: CASSEVWGYNEQFF. The CDR3 DNA is TGTGCCAGCAGCGAAGTATGGGGCTACAATGAGCAGTTCTTC. The full variable domain, in which reference TRBV9 and TRBJ2-1 provide the parts outside the CDR3, is DSGVTQTPKHLITATGQRVTLRCSPRSGDLSVYWYQQSLDQGLQFLIQYYNGEERAKGNILERFSAQQFPDLHSELNLSSLELGDSALYFCASSEVWGYNEQFFGPGTRLTVL.

The CDR3 nucleotides are TGTGCCAGCAGTTTCGACAGGGCCGCTTTCTCTGGAAACACCATATATTTT. Its protein product is CASSFDRAAFSGNTIYF. The rearrangement links TRBV28 to TRBJ1-3; 7 bases align to TRBD1. Germline assignment: CDR1 MDHEN and CDR2 SYDVKM. The CDR3 contains 17 residues. V lost 3 bases, J lost 0 bases, and 8 bases stayed unmatched.

This clone was seen a single time. The chain joins TRBV5-4 to TRBJ1-3; D possibly corresponds to TRBD1 (6 bases). Trimming shortened V by 4 bases and J by 0 bases, and 23 bases separated the two germline ends. Looked up from germline, CDR1 is SGHNT and CDR2 is YYREEE (reference sequence). CDR3 length: 19 residues. The CDR3 sequence: CASSQVASRQVHSGNTIYF. In DNA form, the CDR3 reads TGTGCCAGCAGCCAAGTGGCCAGCAGACAGGTTCACTCTGGAAACACCATATATTTT.

The genes are TRBV7-6 and TRBJ2-6; D gene ambiguous. Trimming shortened V by 6 bases and J by 0 bases, and 12 bases separated the two germline ends. The CDR3 loop spans 16 amino acids. The germline V gene encodes CDR1 SGHVS and CDR2 FNYEAQ. The CDR3 is CASSSITLSGANVLTF. In nucleotides, the CDR3 is TGTGCCAGCAGTTCCATAACTCTCTCTGGGGCCAACGTCCTGACTTTC.

This clone was counted only a few times. V usage is TRBV5-6 and J usage is TRBJ1-2, with a weak D call TRBD1 (6 bases). Germline CDR1 and CDR2: SGHDT and YYEEEE. V was cut by 4 bases and J by 13 bases, with 20 bases left in between. This CDR3 is built from 13 residues. The DNA for the CDR3 is TGTGCCAGCAGCCATCCGGGACACCTTGGGTTCACCTTC. Translation gives CASSHPGHLGFTF.

V and J are TRBV15 and TRBJ1-2; 7 bases are a match to TRBD1. CDR1 is LNHNV and CDR2 is YYDKDF in the germline V gene (reference sequence). This CDR3 has 14 amino acids. Trimming took 3 bases from V and 5 from J; bases not matched to a gene: 6. The CDR3, as DNA: TGTGCCACCAGCAGCCCGGGACAGAAGTATGGCTACACCTTC. It translates to CATSSPGQKYGYTF.

This clone was recorded a few times. The CDR3 is CASSQSGGTRIYGYTF. The CDR3 nucleotides read TGTGCCAGCAGCCAATCAGGCGGGACTCGCATCTATGGCTACACCTTC. This sequence joins TRBV16 and TRBJ1-2, with D perhaps matching TRBD1 (5 bases). This CDR3 spans 16 amino acids. With 0 bases removed from V and 4 bases from J, the gap between germline ends came to 15 bases. From germline, CDR1 is KGHSY and CDR2 FQNENV.

This clone is medium-sized within its sample. V gene TRBV10-3 combines with J gene TRBJ2-2; D not resolved. The CDR3 length is 13 residues. Per germline, CDR1 ENHRY and CDR2 SYGVKD. The V and J ends lost 0 bases and 6 bases respectively, with 5 bases between them. The CDR3 nucleotides read TGTGCCATCAGTGAGTCGGGCGCCGGGGAGCTGTTTTTT. This encodes CAISESGAGELFF.

This sequence joins TRBV6-1 and TRBJ2-2; TRBD2 matches at 14 bases. The CDR3 runs to 15 residues. In germline, CDR1 is MNHNS, CDR2 SASEGT. Trimming removed 3 bases from V and 6 bases from J; junction bases left unmatched: 0. The CDR3 DNA reads as TGTGCCAGCAGTGAGACTAGCGGGGGGGCCGGGGAGCTGTTTTTT. Its protein is CASSETSGGAGELFF.

CDR3 nucleotides: TGTGCCAGCAGCCAGGCTGGGACTAGCGTATTCACAGATACGCAGTATTTT. Protein product: CASSQAGTSVFTDTQYF. The V gene is TRBV5-6, the J gene TRBJ2-3, with 10 bases aligning to TRBD2. J lost 2 bases, V lost 4 bases, and 10 bases had no gene match. CDR3 length equals 17 residues. Per germline, CDR1 SGHDT and CDR2 YYEEEE.

The chain employs TRBV7-9 and TRBJ1-1, with D possibly being TRBD1 (5 bases). This CDR3 comprises 14 residues. Germline CDR1 SEHNR, CDR2 FQNEAQ (reference sequence). V lost 3 bases and J lost 1, with 9 bases in between. CDR3 sequence reads: CASSLGLWNTEAFF. The DNA of the CDR3 is TGTGCCAGCAGCTTGGGACTCTGGAACACTGAAGCTTTCTTT.

The chain couples TRBV2 to TRBJ1-4; 7 bases agree with TRBD1. Germline CDR1 reads SNHLY; CDR2 reads FYNNEI. The CDR3 spans 11 residues. J gave up 14 bases and V 4 bases, and 4 bases lay outside the gene matches. The CDR3 reads CASSVDRALFF. The CDR3 nucleotides are TGTGCCAGCAGTGTCGACAGGGCTCTGTTTTTT. The variable domain in full, completed from reference TRBV2 and TRBJ1-4, reads EPEVTQTPSHQVTQMGQEVILRCVPISNHLYFYWYRQILGQKVEFLVSFYNNEISEKSEIFDDQFSVERPDGSNFTLKIRSTKLEDSAMYFCASSVDRALFFGSGTQLSVL.

The gene calls are TRBV6-6 and TRBJ2-3; 13 bases fit TRBD2. This CDR3 has 16 residues. V dropped 7 bases and J dropped 2; count of bases not matched to a gene: 6. Germline loops: CDR1 MNHNY, CDR2 SVGAGI (reference sequence). CDR3 sequence reads: CASTVTSGGATDTQYF. CDR3 coding DNA: TGTGCCAGCACGGTAACTAGCGGGGGGGCCACAGATACGCAGTATTTT.

The chain links TRBV7-9 to TRBJ2-2; D is unresolved. V lost 1 base to trimming and J lost 4 bases, with 10 bases between them. The germline CDR1 and CDR2 sequences are SEHNR and FQNEAQ (reference sequence). CDR3 length equals 15 residues. The CDR3 sequence: CASSLVAAFTGELFF. The CDR3 DNA is TGTGCCAGCAGCTTAGTGGCAGCTTTCACCGGGGAGCTGTTTTTT.

V and J are TRBV23-1 and TRBJ2-7; TRBD1 agrees at 10 bases. Being an ORF, TRBV23-1 has a function that is uncertain. The J segment lost 1 base and the V segment lost 6 bases, leaving 6 bases of the junction unmatched. This CDR3 contains 15 residues. The CDR3 nucleotides read TGCGCCAGCAGAAAAACGGGACAGGGGTCCTACGAGCAGTACTTC. Its protein is CASRKTGQGSYEQYF.

In its sample, this clone was seen a few times. This sequence joins TRBV18 and TRBJ2-1; 9 nucleotides agree with TRBD1. CDR1 is KGHSH, CDR2 LQKENI, per germline. After removal of 6 bases from V and 6 bases from J, the junction contained 9 bases not matched to a gene. CDR3 length: 15 residues. CDR3 nucleotide sequence: TGTGCCAGCTCGGTGAGTGGGACAGGGTTCAATGAGCAGTTCTTC. Its translation: CASSVSGTGFNEQFF.